This T cell receptor (beta chain) is drawn from a study of T cell repertoires in cytomegalovirus infection. Study in general: Used in the study were CMV epitopes, some recently identified and HLA-C-restricted, others well-studied and HLA-B-restricted. Public TCR beta signatures were indicative of both CMV infection and a matching HLA type. Study-wide points: HLA-C-restricted CMV-specific TCR beta clonotypes were dominant in the ex vivo response.

As regards this clonotype: Its cognate antigen is unknown.

TCRdb independently ran MiXCR on the reads; one entry per CDR3 protein. The table has approximately 110,000 distinct CDR3 sequences, over 30% seen once; the top ten hold approximately 50%. V was clipped by 4 bases and J by 5 bases, with 17 bases between them. This CDR3 is built from 15 residues. This rearrangement joins TRBV12-3 or TRBV12-4 to TRBJ2-5; no firm D call. This clonotype was sampled from a human donor in good health (CMV status not recorded). Some clones in this sample may be carry-over from other donors' samples. Sequenced material: CD8+ T cells from cultured PBMCs, taken from culture after CMV antigen stimulation. DNA of the CDR3: TGTGCCAGCAGTTCCCTCGGACGGCCCGGGGAGACCCAGTACTTC. Translated, it gives CASSSLGRPGETQYF.